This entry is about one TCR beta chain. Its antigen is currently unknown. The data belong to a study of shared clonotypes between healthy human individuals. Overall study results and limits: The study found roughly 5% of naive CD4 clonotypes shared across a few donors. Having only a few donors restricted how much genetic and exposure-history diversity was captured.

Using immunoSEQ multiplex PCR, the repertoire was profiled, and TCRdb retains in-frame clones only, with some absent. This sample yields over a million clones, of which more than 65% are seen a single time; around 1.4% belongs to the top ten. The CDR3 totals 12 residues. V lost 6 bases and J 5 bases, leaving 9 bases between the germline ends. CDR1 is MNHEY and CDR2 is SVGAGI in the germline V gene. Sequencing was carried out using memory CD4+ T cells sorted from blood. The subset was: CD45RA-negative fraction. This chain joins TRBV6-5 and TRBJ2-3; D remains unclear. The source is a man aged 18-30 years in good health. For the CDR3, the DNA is TGTGCCAGCAGCCCCTCGTTAGATACGCAGTATTTT. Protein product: CASSPSLDTQYF.